This is a list of T cell receptor beta chains from one sample in a study of shared clonotypes between healthy human individuals. This table comes from immunoSEQ multiplex PCR, and its TCRdb copy is limited to in-frame clones, with some not included. The sample lists some 2,000,000 clones, roughly 95% occurring once. The sample taken for sequencing was naive CD4+ T cells sorted from blood. These receptors were obtained from a man aged 18 to 30 in good health. The CDR3 runs from the conserved cysteine through the conserved F or W. Each record gives: D gene, J gene, clone size, V gene, CDR3 protein, CDR3 DNA. The D gene is left open where the match is weak. Size is omitted from some rows. Given values are once, few, many or a class for expanded clones.

. | TRBJ2-1 | . | TRBV30 | CAWSVENLQFF | TGTGCCTGGAGTGTCGAGAATTTGCAGTTCTTC
. | TRBJ1-1 | . | TRBV9 | CASSGLGVNTEAFF | TGTGCCAGCAGCGGGTTGGGAGTGAACACTGAAGCTTTCTTT
. | TRBJ1-5 | . | TRBV10-2 | CASGAKGGYQPQHF | TGCGCCAGTGGGGCGAAGGGGGGGTATCAGCCCCAGCATTTT
TRBD2 | TRBJ2-1 | . | TRBV28 | CASSAGTSLNEQFF | TGTGCCAGCAGTGCCGGGACTAGTCTCAATGAGCAGTTCTTC
. | TRBJ1-6 | . | TRBV27 | CASGPDNSPLHF | TGTGCCAGCGGGCCGGATAATTCACCCCTCCACTTT
. | TRBJ1-3 | . | TRBV7-9 | CASRPDRVRNTIYF | TGTGCCAGCAGGCCGGACCGAGTTCGAAACACCATATATTTT
. | TRBJ1-1 | . | TRBV18 | CASSPAGDTEAFF | TGTGCCAGCTCCCCGGCCGGAGACACTGAAGCTTTCTTT
. | TRBJ2-2 | . | TRBV7-9 | CASTLTGNTGELFF | TGTGCCAGCACCTTGACAGGCAACACCGGGGAGCTGTTTTTT
. | TRBJ1-5 | . | TRBV10-1 | CAQLGGQPQHF | TGCGCCCAACTGGGAGGACAGCCCCAGCATTTT
. | TRBJ1-3 | . | TRBV10-3 | CAISDLGISGNTIYF | TGTGCCATCAGTGACCTGGGCATCTCTGGAAACACCATATATTTT
. | TRBJ2-3 | . | TRBV10-3 | CAISVRGGTDTQYF | TGTGCCATCAGTGTCAGGGGAGGCACAGATACGCAGTATTTT
. | TRBJ2-7 | . | TRBV30 | CAWSVSSGRGYEQYF | TGTGCCTGGAGTGTATCCTCGGGCAGGGGCTACGAGCAGTACTTC
TRBD2 | TRBJ2-7 | . | TRBV6-5 | CASSYSQLAGVYEQYF | TGTGCCAGCAGTTACTCACAACTAGCGGGAGTATACGAGCAGTACTTC
. | TRBJ1-1 | . | TRBV11-2 | CASSPERWNTEAFF | TGTGCCAGCAGCCCCGAGCGCTGGAACACTGAAGCTTTCTTT
. | TRBJ1-2 | . | TRBV29-1 | CSVDFLGGSGGYTF | TGCAGCGTTGATTTTTTGGGGGGCTCAGGTGGCTACACCTTC
. | TRBJ1-1 | once | TRBV5-1 | CASSLSPLQDTEAFF | TGCGCCAGCAGCTTATCCCCGCTTCAGGACACTGAAGCTTTCTTT
. | TRBJ2-3 | . | TRBV19 | CASSPTVAEDTQYF | TGTGCCAGTAGTCCAACGGTAGCCGAAGATACGCAGTATTTT
TRBD2 | TRBJ2-2 | . | TRBV7-6 | CASSPSAGGNTGELFF | TGTGCCAGCAGCCCGTCAGCGGGGGGCAACACCGGGGAGCTGTTTTTT
TRBD1 | TRBJ2-3 | . | TRBV28 | CASRSGGTGEDTQYF | TGTGCCAGCAGGTCAGGGGGGACAGGGGAAGATACGCAGTATTTT
TRBD2 | TRBJ2-1 | . | TRBV30 | CAWRVAGGPGEQFF | TGTGCCTGGAGGGTAGCGGGGGGCCCAGGTGAGCAGTTCTTC
TRBD1 | TRBJ1-5 | . | TRBV6-1 | CASSEANRGPREPQHF | TGTGCCAGCAGTGAGGCCAACAGGGGACCCAGGGAGCCCCAGCATTTT
. | TRBJ1-2 | once | TRBV7-2 | CASSLRQGGYTF | TGTGCCAGCAGCTTAAGGCAGGGAGGCTACACCTTC
TRBD1 | TRBJ2-7 | . | TRBV18 | CASSPGQGLNYEQYF | TGTGCCAGCTCACCAGGACAGGGGTTGAACTACGAGCAGTACTTC